Listed here are 21 T cell receptor beta chains from one sample, sequenced in a study of cytomegalovirus exposure and HLA in healthy donors. The PCR used 60 Vbeta and 13 Jbeta primers. The protocol was immunoSEQ multiplex PCR, while the TCRdb copy is restricted to in-frame clones and leaves out a portion. The sample comprises about 140,000 clones, approximately 70% of which are singletons, and around 6.3% rests with the top ten. The sample was PBMCs. These receptors were obtained from a woman aged 60-75 years in good health and CMV-seronegative.

About this clone itself: At one end the junction does not follow the germline gene, possibly because of a read error. The gene calls are TRBV7-2 and TRBJ2-5, with 8 bases aligning to TRBD2. This CDR3 is 12 amino acids long. CDR1 and CDR2 (germline): SGHTA, FQGNSA. CDR3 protein: CASSQGGRGANF. The CDR3 DNA reads TGTGCCAGCAGCCAAGGAGGGCGGGGGGCCAACTTC.

CDR3 coding DNA: TGTGCCAGCAGCAAAGATACCGCCGGTGGAGGACCTGATCAGCCCCAGCATTTT. It yields the protein CASSKDTAGGGPDQPQHF. J is TRBJ1-5 and V is TRBV21-1. TRBV21-1 is a pseudogene segment. The CDR3 is 18 amino acids.

The V call is TRBV6-5, the J call TRBJ1-1; no firm D call. This CDR3 contains 15 residues. V was shortened by 2 bases and J by 0 bases, with 10 bases between the two germline ends. Germline lookup yields CDR1 MNHEY and CDR2 SVGAGI. This chain's CDR3 is CASSYGSGLNTEAFF. CDR3 coding DNA: TGTGCCAGCAGTTACGGCAGTGGCCTGAACACTGAAGCTTTCTTT.

This chain links TRBV14 with TRBJ2-1; 10 positions agree with TRBD2. The germline CDR1 and CDR2 sequences are SGHDN and FVKESK. Losses at the gene ends were 1 base for V and 10 bases for J; bases not matched to a gene: 16. This CDR3 region has 18 residues. CDR3: CASSQGRLAGVYPSEQFF. As DNA, the CDR3 is TGTGCCAGCAGCCAAGGAAGGCTAGCGGGAGTATATCCCTCCGAGCAGTTCTTC. Supplemented by reference TRBV14 and TRBJ2-1, the full variable domain reads EAGVTQFPSHSVIEKGQTVTLRCDPISGHDNLYWYRRVMGKEIKFLLHFVKESKQDESGMPNNRFLAERTGGTYSTLKVQPAELEDSGVYFCASSQGRLAGVYPSEQFFGPGTRLTVL.

The chain recombines TRBV29-1 with TRBJ2-1; 10 bases are shared with TRBD1. The CDR3 has 15 amino acids. Looked up from germline, CDR1 is SQVTM and CDR2 is ANQGSEA. J gave up 5 bases and V 6 bases, and 10 bases lay outside the gene matches. The CDR3 DNA is TGCAGCGTGCGACAGGGGGCTAAATTCGACAATGAGCAGTTCTTC. It codes for CSVRQGAKFDNEQFF.

The chain joins TRBV5-1 to TRBJ1-2; 11 nucleotides match TRBD1. The CDR3 spans 14 residues. J lost 7 bases, V lost 4 bases, and 6 bases had no gene match. From germline, CDR1 is SGHRS and CDR2 YFSETQ. The CDR3 loop reads CASSRDRGKAGYTF. The CDR3, as DNA: TGCGCCAGCAGCAGGGACAGGGGGAAAGCTGGCTACACCTTC.

The rearrangement joins TRBV9 to TRBJ2-5; 8 positions match TRBD2. The CDR3 runs to 14 residues. The germline V gene encodes CDR1 SGDLS and CDR2 YYNGEE. The V segment lost 0 bases and the J segment 4 bases; nucleotides outside the gene matches: 2. CDR3 coding DNA: TGTGCCAGCAGCGTAGGGCTAGCGGGAGAGACCCAGTACTTC. As protein: CASSVGLAGETQYF.

This clone was detected only a few times. This sequence joins TRBV4-3 and TRBJ2-7; TRBD2 might be the D (6 bases). CDR1 and CDR2 (germline): LGHNA, YSLEER. This CDR3 is built from 15 residues. Trimming left V 3 bases short and J 2 bases short, with 14 bases between. CDR3 sequence: CASSQQPGGTYEQYF. CDR3 sequence (DNA): TGCGCCAGCAGCCAGCAACCCGGGGGTACCTACGAGCAGTACTTC.

This chain links TRBV19 with TRBJ1-5; the match to TRBD1 covers 10 bases. V gave up 4 bases and J gave up 0 bases; unmatched junction bases: 3. Germline CDR1 and CDR2: LNHDA and SQIVND (reference sequence). The CDR3 loop spans 16 amino acids. The CDR3 DNA reads as TGTGCCAGTAGTAGGGACAGGGGACCTAGCAATCAGCCCCAGCATTTT. Translating it yields CASSRDRGPSNQPQHF.

This chain's CDR3 is CASSLVAPNEQFF. The CDR3 DNA reads as TGTGCCAGCAGCTTAGTGGCTCCAAATGAGCAGTTCTTC. The chain carries TRBV7-9 and TRBJ2-1; D remains ambiguous. This CDR3 spans 13 amino acids. The V gene's germline CDR1 is SEHNR and CDR2 FQNEAQ (reference sequence). V was pared by 1 base and J by 7 bases, with 8 bases between. The variable domain in full, completed from reference TRBV7-9 and TRBJ2-1, reads DTGVSQNPRHKITKRGQNVTFRCDPISEHNRLYWYRQTLGQGPEFLTYFQNEAQLEKSRLLSDRFSAERPKGSFSTLEIQRTEQGDSAMYLCASSLVAPNEQFFGPGTRLTVL.

The chain employs TRBV19 and TRBJ1-1; 9 positions agree with TRBD1. The CDR3 sequence is 16 residues long. Trimming took 4 bases from V and 9 from J; bases not matched to a gene: 15. The germline V gene has CDR1 LNHDA and CDR2 SQIVND (reference sequence). CDR3 region: CASSNPGQGIPGQAFF. The CDR3 bases are TGTGCCAGTAGTAACCCGGGACAGGGCATCCCCGGGCAAGCTTTCTTT.

The V call is TRBV7-6, the J call TRBJ1-4; 12 positions match TRBD1. The CDR3 loop spans 15 amino acids. Germline loops: CDR1 SGHVS, CDR2 FNYEAQ. V lost 5 bases, J lost 9 bases, and 7 bases stayed unmatched. CDR3 nucleotide sequence: TGTGCCAGCAGCGCCGGGACAGGGGGCGCAAAAAAACTGTTTTTT. This sequence encodes CASSAGTGGAKKLFF.

The chain joins TRBV19 to TRBJ1-6; no clear D gene. This CDR3 spans 13 amino acids. V lost 6 bases to trimming and J lost 6 bases, with 9 bases between them. In germline, CDR1 is LNHDA, CDR2 SQIVND (reference sequence). The CDR3 DNA is TGTGCCAGTAGCCTGCGGGGTAATTCACCCCTCCACTTT. It yields the protein CASSLRGNSPLHF.

In its sample, this clone was seen a few times. The genes are TRBV7-9 and TRBJ2-1; D remains unclear. CDR1 SEHNR and CDR2 FQNEAQ come from the germline V gene (reference sequence). V gave up 5 bases and J gave up 9 bases, with 8 bases separating them. This CDR3 is built from 11 residues. The CDR3 DNA is TGTGCCAGCAGCACCAGTGGTGAGCAGTTCTTC. Protein: CASSTSGEQFF.

V usage is TRBV7-3 and J usage is TRBJ2-5, with D possibly matching TRBD2 (7 bases). Germline V lookup: CDR1 SGHTA, CDR2 FQGTGA. Trimming shortened V by 5 bases and J by 5 bases, and 15 bases separated the two germline ends. The CDR3 runs to 14 residues. The DNA of the CDR3 is TGTGCCAGCAGCCCGACGGGGGGCCCGGAGACCCAGTACTTC. This codes for CASSPTGGPETQYF.

The chain carries TRBV6-1 and TRBJ2-3, with 7 nucleotides matching TRBD2. CDR3 length: 15 residues. The germline gives CDR1 MNHNS, CDR2 SASEGT. The ends lost 8 bases at V and 2 bases at J; junction bases unmatched: 10. As DNA, the CDR3 is TGTGCCAGCGAACAGCGGGGAGTGGTCACAGATACGCAGTATTTT. This gives the protein CASEQRGVVTDTQYF.

This clone was counted only a few times. The chain couples TRBV5-6 to TRBJ2-3; 7 nucleotides agree with TRBD2. The V gene end was trimmed by 3 bases and the J gene end by 5 bases; junction bases not matched to a gene: 15. This CDR3 is built from 17 residues. Germline V CDR1 and CDR2: SGHDT, YYEEEE. The CDR3 is CASSSVPRLAPGDTQYF. Here the CDR3 DNA reads TGTGCCAGCAGCTCGGTACCTCGACTAGCCCCGGGAGATACGCAGTATTTT.

The chain couples TRBV28 to TRBJ1-4; 7 bases align to TRBD1. With V trimmed by 5 bases and J by 8 bases, 8 bases remained unmatched. CDR1 is MDHEN and CDR2 is SYDVKM in the germline V gene. CDR3 length: 14 residues. Here the CDR3 reads CASSLDRVGEKLFF. The CDR3 DNA is TGTGCCAGCAGTCTAGACAGGGTGGGGGAAAAACTGTTTTTT.

Notes on this clone: In the same sample, other DNA sequences code for this CDR3. The rearrangement links TRBV5-8 to TRBJ2-7; TRBD2 might be the D (6 bases). The CDR3 has 15 amino acids. V was shortened by 5 bases and J by 3 bases, with 18 bases between the two germline ends. Looked up from germline, CDR1 is SGHTS and CDR2 is YDEGEE. The CDR3 loop reads CASSRASGGNYEQYF. Here the CDR3 DNA reads TGTGCCAGCAGTCGTGCGTCCGGGGGAAACTACGAGCAGTACTTC.

The V call is TRBV5-1, the J call TRBJ2-3, with TRBD1 as a possible D gene (6 bases). This CDR3 spans 12 amino acids. Germline V CDR1 and CDR2: SGHRS, YFSETQ. With 6 bases removed from V and 5 bases from J, the gap between germline ends came to 10 bases. CDR3: CASTEGEDTQYF. DNA for the CDR3: TGCGCCAGCACAGAGGGGGAAGATACGCAGTATTTT.

V is TRBV6-5 and J is TRBJ2-7; 9 bases fit TRBD1. Germline CDR1 MNHEY, CDR2 SVGAGI. The V segment lost 4 bases and the J segment 1 base; nucleotides outside the gene matches: 5. CDR3 length: 15 amino acids. CDR3 residues: CASSLAGTGSYEQYF. CDR3 bases: TGTGCCAGCAGTTTAGCCGGGACAGGGTCCTACGAGCAGTACTTC.